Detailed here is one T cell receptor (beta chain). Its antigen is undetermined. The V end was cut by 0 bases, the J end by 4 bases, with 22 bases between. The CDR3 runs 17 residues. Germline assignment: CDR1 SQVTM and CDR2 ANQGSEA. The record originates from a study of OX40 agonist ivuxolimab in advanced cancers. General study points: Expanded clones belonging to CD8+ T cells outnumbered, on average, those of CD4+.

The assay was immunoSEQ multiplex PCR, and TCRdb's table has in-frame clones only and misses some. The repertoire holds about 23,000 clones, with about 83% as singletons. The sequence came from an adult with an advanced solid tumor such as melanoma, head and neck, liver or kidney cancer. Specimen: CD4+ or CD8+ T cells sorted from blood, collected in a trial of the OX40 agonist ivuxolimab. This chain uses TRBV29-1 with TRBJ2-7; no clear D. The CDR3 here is CSVEDGRKGIVGYEQYF. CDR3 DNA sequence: TGCAGCGTTGAAGACGGCAGGAAAGGCATAGTGGGTTACGAGCAGTACTTC.